This T cell receptor beta chain was documented in a study of T-cell reconstitution after alpha-beta-depleted transplantation in children. The study's findings and limits: Newly produced T cells mostly provided counts and TCRbeta diversity after one year, as hyperexpanded clones declined.

This clonotype was seen at least ten times. Its specificity is not known. The TCRbeta library incorporated unique molecular identifiers. TCRdb itself ran the PCR reads through MiXCR, one entry per CDR3 protein. The sample lists 200,000 or so distinct CDR3 sequences, roughly 8.3% seen once, with roughly a third in the top ten. The germline CDR1 and CDR2 sequences are SGHKS and YYEKEE (reference sequence). The CDR3 loop spans 13 amino acids. V was trimmed by 2 bases and J by 5 bases, leaving 8 bases between them. This TCR was sampled from a male patient between 2 and 15 years old who had a stem cell transplant for acute myeloid leukemia, so the T cells may come from the graft donor. This chain joins TRBV5-5 and TRBJ2-1; D call uncertain. The starting material was PBMCs, mostly from graft donor cells, obtained 360 days after TCRalphabeta/CD19-depleted stem cell transplant. For the CDR3, the DNA is TGTGCCAGCAGCTTTATTCTGGACAATGAGCAGTTCTTC. Its protein product is CASSFILDNEQFF. Filled out from reference TRBV5-5 and TRBJ2-1, the complete variable domain reads DAGVTQSPTHLIKTRGQQVTLRCSPISGHKSVSWYQQVLGQGPQFIFQYYEKEERGRGNFPDRFSARQFPNYSSELNVNALLLGDSALYLCASSFILDNEQFFGPGTRLTVL.